Reported below is one T cell receptor (beta chain). The record originates from a study of blood T cell repertoires in COVID-19. Overall study context: T cells, B-cell-depleted T cells, or PBMCs supplied cDNA or gDNA.

TCRdb keeps only in-frame clones here, not all; method: immunoSEQ multiplex PCR. Of 250,000 or so clones detected, more than 75% appear once; the ten largest clones hold just over 6.5%. The CDR3 is made up of 15 amino acids. Per germline, CDR1 SGDLS and CDR2 YYNGEE. V trimming: 0 bases; J trimming: 6 bases; junction bases outside the gene matches: 5. The TCR originated in a woman aged 45-59 years who had been exposed to COVID-19. The chain joins TRBV9 to TRBJ2-7, with TRBD1 matching over 11 bases. The sequenced material came from PBMCs or T cells enriched from blood (not recorded which). In DNA, the CDR3 is TGTGCCAGCAGCGTAGTAGCGGGACAGGGGGGCGAGCAGTACTTC. This codes for CASSVVAGQGGEQYF.